The table lists the clone carrying this T cell receptor (beta chain) with a count of one. These data come from a study of cytomegalovirus exposure and HLA in healthy donors. In the PCR, 60 Vbeta and 13 Jbeta primers were used. The method was immunoSEQ multiplex PCR; TCRdb's version includes in-frame clones alone and lacks a portion of them. The sample shows under 250,000 clones, 82% of them seen only once. This CDR3 spans 12 amino acids. Germline V CDR1 and CDR2: MNHEY, SVGAGI. J lost 6 bases, V lost 6 bases, and 2 bases had no gene match. The rearrangement links TRBV6-5 to TRBJ2-1, with TRBD1 matching 7 bases. Source material: PBMCs. The receptor was isolated from a man aged 40-49 years in good health and CMV-seropositive. As DNA, the CDR3 is TGTGCCAGCAGGACAGGGATCAATGAGCAGTTCTTC. Its protein is CASRTGINEQFF.